A selection of T cell receptor beta chains follows, all from one sample in a study of T cells in Graves' hyperthyroidism and ophthalmopathy. TCRdb re-derived calls from the multiplex PCR reads in MiXCR, one entry per CDR3 protein. The table lists 250,000 to 300,000 distinct CDR3 sequences, roughly 15% of them singletons. Sequences were obtained from blood. Receptors originate from a woman aged 45-59 years with Graves' hyperthyroidism that later progressed to Graves' ophthalmopathy. CDR3s include the opening cysteine and the closing phenylalanine or tryptophan. A D gene is named only where the DNA matches it firmly. Size values are once, few and many counts, or a class for expanded clones, and some rows have none.

CSARDGVVGYTF | TGCAGTGCTAGAGACGGCGTTGTCGGCTACACCTTC | NA | few | TRBV20-1 | 12 | TRBJ1-2
CASSSRLAQYGYTF | TGTGCCAGCAGCTCACGCTTGGCCCAGTATGGCTACACCTTC | NA | many | TRBV7-8 | 14 | TRBJ1-2
CVSSRDRDQPQHF | TGTGTCAGCTCCCGGGACAGGGATCAGCCCCAGCATTTT | TRBD1 | NA | TRBV18 | 13 | TRBJ1-5
CASSAYNEQSF | TGTGCCAGCAGTGCCTACAATGAGCAGTCCTTC | NA | NA | TRBV27 | 11 | TRBJ2-1
CSALPSGSGSYEQYF | TGCAGTGCCCTTCCTAGCGGGAGCGGTTCCTACGAGCAGTACTTC | TRBD2 | many | TRBV20-1 | 15 | TRBJ2-7
CASSLLGLAGRDTQYF | TGTGCCAGCAGTTTACTTGGACTAGCGGGAAGAGATACGCAGTATTTT | TRBD2 | NA | TRBV28 | 16 | TRBJ2-3
CSARRDRAHNSNQPQHF | TGCAGTGCTAGGCGGGACAGGGCCCACAATAGCAATCAGCCCCAGCATTTT | TRBD1 | NA | TRBV20-1 | 17 | TRBJ1-5
CASSLSLLVGSYNEQFF | TGTGCCAGCAGTTTATCCCTCCTAGTCGGCTCCTACAATGAGCAGTTCTTC | NA | NA | TRBV28 | 17 | TRBJ2-1
CASRPQWAAATNEKLFF | TGTGCCAGCAGGCCCCAGTGGGCCGCTGCAACTAATGAAAAACTGTTTTTT | NA | many | TRBV28 | 17 | TRBJ1-4
CASSPSKAVDEQFF | TGTGCCAGCTCACCATCGAAGGCTGTCGATGAGCAGTTCTTC | NA | many | TRBV18 | 14 | TRBJ2-1
CASSFTSGELFF | TGTGCCAGCAGTTTCACAAGCGGGGAGCTGTTTTTT | NA | few | TRBV12-3/TRBV12-4 | 12 | TRBJ2-2
CASSFSGGSYNEQFF | TGTGCCAGCAGTTTTAGCGGGGGGTCCTACAATGAGCAGTTCTTC | TRBD2 | many | TRBV12-3/TRBV12-4 | 15 | TRBJ2-1
CASSFFSGNTIYF | TGTGCCAGCAGTTTTTTTTCTGGAAACACCATATATTTT | NA | many | TRBV28 | 13 | TRBJ1-3
CAISTLDHNEQFF | TGTGCCATCAGTACCCTTGACCACAATGAGCAGTTCTTC | NA | many | TRBV10-3 | 13 | TRBJ2-1
CASSSGLAGNTDTQYF | TGTGCCAGCAGTTCCGGACTAGCGGGGAACACAGATACGCAGTATTTT | TRBD2 | many | TRBV2 | 16 | TRBJ2-3
CASSFMPGGDANYGYTF | TGTGCCAGCAGTTTCATGCCAGGGGGCGATGCAAACTATGGCTACACCTTC | TRBD1 | many | TRBV28 | 17 | TRBJ1-2
CASRATSGRDTQYF | TGTGCCAGCAGGGCGACTAGCGGGAGGGATACGCAGTATTTT | TRBD2 | once | TRBV2 | 14 | TRBJ2-3
CASSYPGQPWYGYTF | TGTGCCAGCAGTTACCCGGGACAGCCCTGGTATGGCTACACCTTC | TRBD1 | many | TRBV28 | 15 | TRBJ1-2
CASRSEDSRQYF | TGTGCCAGCAGGTCAGAAGACTCGAGGCAGTACTTC | NA | many | TRBV11-3 | 12 | TRBJ2-7
CASSHGGRAFF | TGTGCCAGCAGCCACGGAGGGAGGGCTTTCTTT | NA | many | TRBV3-1 | 11 | TRBJ1-1
CSALVTNTEAFF | TGCAGTGCACTGGTTACGAACACTGAAGCTTTCTTT | NA | many | TRBV20-1 | 12 | TRBJ1-1
CASSESGEKLFF | TGTGCCAGCAGTGAGAGTGGCGAAAAACTGTTTTTT | NA | many | TRBV2 | 12 | TRBJ1-4
CASSQQGIASYEQYF | TGTGCCAGCAGCCAACAGGGTATCGCCTCCTACGAGCAGTACTTC | NA | many | TRBV13 | 15 | TRBJ2-7
CATRENNEQFF | TGTGCCACCCGGGAGAACAATGAGCAGTTCTTC | NA | many | TRBV24-1 | 11 | TRBJ2-1
CSVVSPQYRTGGSSPETQYF | TGCAGCGTTGTGTCCCCCCAGTATCGAACAGGGGGCAGTTCACCGGAGACCCAGTACTTC | TRBD1 | many | TRBV29-1 | 20 | TRBJ2-5
CASTYREHYNSPLHF | TGTGCCAGCACCTACCGGGAGCACTATAATTCACCCCTCCACTTT | NA | many | TRBV27 | 15 | TRBJ1-6
CASSPRDRGIRNTIYF | TGTGCCAGCTCACCCCGGGACAGGGGAATCAGAAACACCATATATTTT | TRBD1 | many | TRBV18 | 16 | TRBJ1-3
CASSLATPHEQYF | TGTGCCAGCAGCTTAGCAACTCCCCACGAGCAGTACTTC | NA | many | TRBV7-9 | 13 | TRBJ2-7
CASSRLRTQYF | TGCGCCAGCAGCCGCCTGAGGACCCAGTACTTC | NA | many | TRBV4-1 | 11 | TRBJ2-5
CSAGTGPQYGYTF | TGCAGCGCCGGTACGGGACCTCAATATGGCTACACCTTC | NA | NA | TRBV29-1 | 13 | TRBJ1-2
CASSQDWQGGGYTF | TGTGCCAGCAGCCAAGATTGGCAGGGGGGGGGCTACACCTTC | TRBD1 | many | TRBV3-1 | 14 | TRBJ1-2
CASGLPLYRGTGKVNEQYF | TGTGCTAGTGGTTTGCCCCTGTACCGAGGGACAGGGAAGGTGAACGAGCAGTACTTC | TRBD1 | many | TRBV12-5 | 19 | TRBJ2-7
CASGATSGSYEQYF | TGCGCCAGCGGGGCCACTAGCGGATCCTACGAGCAGTACTTC | TRBD2 | NA | TRBV4-1 | 14 | TRBJ2-7
CASSAQGGDQPQHF | TGTGCCAGCAGTGCACAGGGTGGGGATCAGCCCCAGCATTTT | NA | NA | TRBV6-1 | 14 | TRBJ1-5
CASMKRSGRGDTQYF | TGTGCCAGCATGAAAAGGAGCGGGAGGGGAGATACGCAGTATTTT | TRBD2 | many | TRBV7-2 | 15 | TRBJ2-3
CASSIPKGLAGEGEQFF | TGTGCCAGTAGTATCCCGAAGGGACTAGCGGGAGAGGGTGAGCAGTTCTTC | TRBD2 | many | TRBV19 | 17 | TRBJ2-1
CASSLRAGDATGELFF | TGTGCCAGCAGCTTAAGGGCAGGGGACGCCACCGGGGAGCTGTTTTTT | NA | many | TRBV11-2 | 16 | TRBJ2-2
CASSLTGGGLLANEQFF | TGTGCCAGCAGCTTAACTGGGGGGGGACTACTGGCCAATGAGCAGTTCTTC | TRBD2 | many | TRBV7-3 | 17 | TRBJ2-1
CSAQTSGRTGELFF | TGCAGTGCTCAGACTAGCGGGAGGACCGGGGAGCTGTTTTTT | TRBD2 | NA | TRBV20-1 | 14 | TRBJ2-2
CSARASGNYNEQFF | TGCAGTGCTAGGGCTAGCGGTAACTACAATGAGCAGTTCTTC | TRBD2 | many | TRBV20-1 | 14 | TRBJ2-1
CASRTLLDTQYF | TGTGCCAGCAGGACCCTGCTGGATACGCAGTATTTT | NA | many | TRBV28 | 12 | TRBJ2-3
CASRQGGTNEKLFF | TGTGCCAGCAGACAAGGGGGGACTAATGAAAAACTGTTTTTT | NA | many | TRBV28 | 14 | TRBJ1-4
CASSLGAGREQYF | TGTGCCAGCAGTTTAGGGGCCGGGCGAGAGCAGTACTTC | NA | many | TRBV12-3/TRBV12-4 | 13 | TRBJ2-7
CSARTSGNTGELFF | TGCAGTGCTAGGACTAGCGGGAACACCGGGGAGCTGTTTTTT | TRBD2 | many | TRBV20-1 | 14 | TRBJ2-2
CASTEGTDTQYF | TGTGCCAGCACCGAGGGTACAGATACGCAGTATTTT | NA | many | TRBV5-5 | 12 | TRBJ2-3
CASVQGWEAFF | TGTGCCAGCGTTCAGGGTTGGGAAGCTTTCTTT | NA | many | TRBV10-3 | 11 | TRBJ1-1
CSAHPLAVSYEQYF | TGCAGTGCTCACCCGCTAGCGGTCTCCTACGAGCAGTACTTC | TRBD2 | NA | TRBV20-1 | 14 | TRBJ2-7
CSVDRTGGELFF | TGCAGCGTAGACCGGACAGGGGGGGAGCTGTTTTTT | TRBD1 | many | TRBV29-1 | 12 | TRBJ2-2
CVTSFGGDSYEQYF | TGTGTCACCAGTTTTGGAGGGGACTCCTACGAGCAGTACTTC | NA | NA | TRBV24-1 | 14 | TRBJ2-7
CASGSRHTDTQYF | TGTGCCAGCGGGAGCCGCCACACAGATACGCAGTATTTT | NA | few | TRBV6-1 | 13 | TRBJ2-3
CASTSTSGRADEQFF | TGTGCCAGCACCTCGACCAGCGGGAGGGCGGATGAGCAGTTCTTC | TRBD2 | many | TRBV7-9 | 15 | TRBJ2-1
CASTLFQGTSNEQFF | TGTGCCAGCACCCTATTCCAGGGGACGAGCAATGAGCAGTTCTTC | NA | NA | TRBV6-1 | 15 | TRBJ2-1
CASSSYDRVTGELFF | TGTGCCAGCAGTTCCTACGACAGGGTAACCGGGGAGCTGTTTTTT | TRBD1 | NA | TRBV28 | 15 | TRBJ2-2
CSVEDQRTLYGYTF | TGCAGCGTTGAAGATCAAAGGACTCTTTATGGCTACACCTTC | NA | many | TRBV29-1 | 14 | TRBJ1-2
CASSSGGKGNTIYF | TGTGCCAGCAGTAGCGGGGGGAAGGGAAACACCATATATTTT | NA | NA | TRBV6-1 | 14 | TRBJ1-3
CASSPGQIAGNTIYF | TGCGCCAGCAGCCCAGGACAGATCGCTGGAAACACCATATATTTT | NA | few | TRBV4-1 | 15 | TRBJ1-3
CSARGSLAEEQYF | TGCAGTGCTAGAGGATCGTTGGCGGAAGAGCAGTACTTC | NA | many | TRBV20-1 | 13 | TRBJ2-7
CASSARGPNSPLHF | TGTGCCAGCAGCGCACGCGGGCCGAATTCACCCCTCCACTTT | NA | few | TRBV9 | 14 | TRBJ1-6
CAWLDSYTEAFF | TGTGCCTGGTTGGACAGCTACACTGAAGCTTTCTTT | NA | many | TRBV30 | 12 | TRBJ1-1